One sample yielded the 11 T cell receptor beta chains listed below, sequenced in a study of blood T cells in healthy people across ages. The second PCR ran roughly 7 to 11 cycles with a sample-barcoded 5' primer and J-beta primers. TCRdb processed the 5' RACE reads anew with MiXCR; each CDR3 protein has one entry. The repertoire holds around 1.7 million distinct CDR3 sequences, with about 28% as singletons. Material: blood. These receptors originate from a woman aged 25-40 years in good health.

The gene calls are TRBV9 and TRBJ1-1; no definite D call. This CDR3 spans 15 amino acids. The germline CDR1 and CDR2 sequences are SGDLS and YYNGEE. Trimming took 0 bases from V and 0 from J, leaving 9 bases between them. In DNA form, the CDR3 reads TGTGCCAGCAGCGTAGATGAGGCCATGAACACTGAAGCTTTCTTT. It yields the protein CASSVDEAMNTEAFF.

The chain combines TRBV12-3 or TRBV12-4 with TRBJ1-1, with TRBD1 identical over 7 bases. Germline trimming cut 10 bases from V and 4 bases from J; bases unmatched to any gene: 12. The length of the CDR3 is 14 residues. This CDR3 reads CATSSAGGSTEAFF. DNA of the CDR3: TGTGCCACCTCATCCGCAGGGGGGAGCACTGAAGCTTTCTTT.

The rearrangement links TRBV28 to TRBJ2-7; 9 nucleotides match TRBD1. The CDR3 runs to 16 residues. The germline gives CDR1 MDHEN, CDR2 SYDVKM. The J segment lost 7 bases and the V segment lost 5 bases, leaving 15 bases of the junction unmatched. CDR3 DNA: TGTGCCAGCAGTACCGGGACAGGGAATAGGGGGGGGGAGCAGTACTTC. Translated: CASSTGTGNRGGEQYF.

With regard to this clonotype: Compared with germline, one end of the junction differs, possibly owing to a read error. The genes are TRBV11-2 and TRBJ1-2; no clear D gene. CDR1 and CDR2 from the germline V gene are SGHAT and FQNNGV. This CDR3 is built from 14 residues. CDR3 in DNA: TGTGTCAGCAGCCCATCAGTAGCTAACTATGGCTACACCTTC. Amino acids: CVSSPSVANYGYTF.

The chain has TRBV20-1 and TRBJ2-7; 11 bases are shared with TRBD2. The CDR3 contains 16 residues. The trim removed 0 bases at V and 5 bases at J, leaving 9 bases unmatched. CDR1 and CDR2 (germline): DFQATT, SNEGSKA (reference sequence). CDR3 nucleotides: TGCAGTGCTAGAGATCGTGTTGTACTAGCGGGGGACGAGCAGTACTTC. Its protein is CSARDRVVLAGDEQYF.

This chain joins TRBV5-1 and TRBJ2-2; maybe TRBD1 (5 bases). The CDR3 is made up of 16 amino acids. Trimming pared 3 bases from V and 4 bases from J, leaving 16 bases between. CDR1 and CDR2 from the germline V gene are SGHRS and YFSETQ. The CDR3 loop is CASSYDRSASTGELFF. The CDR3 DNA reads as TGCGCCAGCAGCTACGACAGATCGGCTAGCACCGGGGAGCTGTTTTTT.

This clonotype was counted many times. The chain recombines TRBV5-1 with TRBJ2-1, with a tentative D call TRBD2 (6 bases). The length of the CDR3 is 17 residues. Germline CDR1 is SGHRS and CDR2 is YFSETQ. V gave up 0 bases and J gave up 0 bases, with 13 bases separating them. The DNA of the CDR3 is TGCGCCAGCAGCTTGGGGGGACGGGGGAGCTCCTACAATGAGCAGTTCTTC. Its translation is CASSLGGRGSSYNEQFF.

This clonotype was found many times. This rearrangement joins TRBV29-1 to TRBJ2-7; unclear D gene. The CDR3 consists of 10 residues. V was clipped by 6 bases and J by 5 bases, with 8 bases between them. The germline gives CDR1 SQVTM, CDR2 ANQGSEA. The CDR3 protein is CSVRTNEQYF. In DNA, the CDR3 is TGCAGCGTGAGGACCAACGAGCAGTACTTC.

This clonotype has just a few counts. V is TRBV6-6 and J is TRBJ1-5, with 8 bases identical to TRBD1. This CDR3 region has 14 residues. With V trimmed by 6 bases and J by 1 base, 2 bases remained unmatched. Germline CDR1 is MNHNY and CDR2 is SVGAGI (reference sequence). The CDR3 loop is CASSNRGSNQPQHF. CDR3 coding DNA: TGTGCCAGCAGCAACAGGGGGAGCAATCAGCCCCAGCATTTT.

J is TRBJ2-6 and V is TRBV20-1, with D unresolved. The germline V gene has CDR1 DFQATT and CDR2 SNEGSKA (reference sequence). The CDR3 totals 11 residues. The germline V and J ends were trimmed by 5 bases and 2 bases, with 1 base remaining between them. DNA for the CDR3: TGCAGTGCTGCTGGGGCCAACGTCCTGACTTTC. This translates into CSAAGANVLTF.

V gene TRBV12-3 or TRBV12-4 combines with J gene TRBJ2-7; D ambiguous. There are 15 residues in the CDR3. V shed 3 bases and J shed 0 bases, with 12 bases lying between them. This CDR3 reads CASSFLGLSSYEQYF. CDR3 nucleotides: TGTGCCAGCAGTTTTCTCGGCCTCAGCTCCTACGAGCAGTACTTC.